These 29 T cell receptor beta chains were sequenced from one sample in a study of T cell responses to AZD1222 COVID-19 vaccine. TCRdb keeps only in-frame clones here, not all; method: immunoSEQ multiplex PCR. The sample lists 250,000 to 300,000 clones, 94% seen once, with less than 0.65% in the top ten. The specimen comprised peripheral blood, sampled 28 days after the second AZD1222 dose. The receptors were gathered from an adult who received the AZD1222 COVID-19 vaccine.

The chain links TRBV7-8 to TRBJ2-2; TRBD1 agrees at 9 bases. The CDR3 runs 16 residues. The V gene's germline CDR1 is SGHVS and CDR2 FQNEAQ. The V gene end was trimmed by 4 bases and the J gene end by 7 bases; junction bases not matched to a gene: 10. CDR3 loop: CASSSTGGAGRGELFF. The CDR3 DNA reads TGTGCCAGCAGCTCAACAGGGGGCGCTGGACGCGGGGAGCTGTTTTTT.

The chain is built from TRBV4-1 and TRBJ1-5; D is undetermined. The ends were cut back, 0 bases at V and 5 bases at J, with 5 bases in the middle. Germline V gene data show CDR1 as MGHRA and CDR2 as YSYEKL. This CDR3 has 13 amino acids. The CDR3 loop reads CASSQDAYQPQHF. The CDR3 region has the DNA TGCGCCAGCAGCCAAGATGCCTATCAGCCCCAGCATTTT.

The chain joins TRBV11-3 to TRBJ2-1, with D unresolved. CDR1 and CDR2 from the germline V gene are SGHNT and YENEEA. The CDR3 sequence is 13 residues long. V lost 2 bases and J lost 8, with 10 bases in between. Here the CDR3 reads CASSLSLSYEQFF. DNA of the CDR3: TGTGCCAGCAGCTTAAGCCTGAGCTATGAGCAGTTCTTC.

The rearrangement links TRBV2 to TRBJ2-7, with 7 positions matching TRBD2. There are 14 residues in the CDR3. V lost 6 bases and J lost 1; bases outside the gene matches: 6. Germline V CDR1 and CDR2: SNHLY, FYNNEI. Here the CDR3 reads CASRDPGGSYEQYF. CDR3 in DNA: TGTGCCAGCAGGGACCCCGGGGGGTCCTACGAGCAGTACTTC.

Only one count was recorded for this clone. V usage is TRBV9 and J usage is TRBJ1-2; D is undetermined. The CDR3 contains 14 residues. Per the germline V gene, CDR1 is SGDLS and CDR2 is YYNGEE. Trimming removed 0 bases from V and 4 bases from J, with 10 bases in between. CDR3 sequence: CASSVGGLGYGYTF. The CDR3 nucleotides are TGTGCCAGCAGCGTAGGTGGGTTAGGCTATGGCTACACCTTC. Full variable domain (outside the CDR3, taken from reference TRBV9 and TRBJ1-2): DSGVTQTPKHLITATGQRVTLRCSPRSGDLSVYWYQQSLDQGLQFLIQYYNGEERAKGNILERFSAQQFPDLHSELNLSSLELGDSALYFCASSVGGLGYGYTFGSGTRLTVV.

V is TRBV10-3 and J is TRBJ2-3; no definite D call. The CDR3 runs 12 residues. The V gene lost 8 bases and the J gene lost 0 bases, with 6 bases spanning the gap. CDR1 and CDR2 (germline): ENHRY, SYGVKD. CDR3 sequence reads: CAIGSSTDTQYF. The CDR3 nucleotides are TGTGCCATCGGTTCCAGCACAGATACGCAGTATTTT.

CDR3 sequence: CASSRLQGDEKLFF. The CDR3 DNA is TGCGCCAGCAGCCGCTTACAGGGGGATGAAAAACTGTTTTTT. The rearrangement uses TRBV5-1 and TRBJ1-4, with 8 bases identical to TRBD1. The junction had 5 bases not matched to a gene; V was cut back by 4 bases and J by 6 bases. The CDR3 spans 14 residues. Germline CDR1 and CDR2: SGHRS and YFSETQ.

The J gene is TRBJ1-2, the V gene TRBV15; D not certain. Trimming stripped 1 base from V and 3 bases from J, with 3 bases between. CDR1 LNHNV and CDR2 YYDKDF come from the germline V gene (reference sequence). The CDR3 totals 12 residues. The CDR3 reads CATSRGDYGYTF. In nucleotides, the CDR3 is TGTGCCACCAGCAGAGGGGACTATGGCTACACCTTC.

As concerns this clone: In this CDR3 the conserved last residue, phenylalanine or tryptophan, is missing, so a read error is likely. The DNA is omitted, as the CDR3 cannot be located on it reliably, and the CDR3 follows TCRdb's listing. The rearrangement links TRBV6-5 to TRBJ2-7; TRBD1 was called by the table and not checked on the DNA. The CDR3 spans 14 amino acids, including both terminal residues. Germline loops: CDR1 MNHEY, CDR2 SVGAGI. CDR3 protein: CASSYGPTAGQGDL.

The rearrangement links TRBV3-1 (or the pseudogene TRBV3-2) to TRBJ1-1; no reliable D call. V was shortened by 2 bases and J by 4 bases, with 11 bases between the two germline ends. Germline assignment: CDR1 LGHDT and CDR2 YNNKEL (reference sequence). The CDR3 length is 14 residues. The CDR3 here is CASSQRGLSTEAFF. CDR3 bases: TGTGCCAGCAGCCAACGAGGGTTGAGCACTGAAGCTTTCTTT.

This rearrangement joins TRBV29-1 to TRBJ2-2; D is ambiguous. Trimming cost V 4 bases and J 6 bases, with 6 bases left between them. The CDR3 is 11 amino acids. The germline V gene has CDR1 SQVTM and CDR2 ANQGSEA. The CDR3 coding sequence is TGCAGCGTTGTCGTCGCCGGGGAGCTGTTTTTT. Translating gives CSVVVAGELFF.

The V gene is TRBV6-5, the J gene TRBJ2-1; TRBD2 aligns across 8 bases. The CDR3 length is 15 residues. The ends lost 5 bases at V and 9 bases at J; junction bases unmatched: 12. Germline V lookup: CDR1 MNHEY, CDR2 SVGAGI. DNA for the CDR3: TGTGCCAGCAGTAGGCCGGGACTAGGGTCCCTTGAGCAGTTCTTC. This translates into CASSRPGLGSLEQFF.

The genes are TRBV4-2 and TRBJ2-7, with D perhaps matching TRBD2 (7 bases). V shed 4 bases and J shed 5 bases, with 18 bases lying between them. The CDR3 runs 15 residues. Germline CDR1 is LGHNA and CDR2 is YNFKEQ. The CDR3 protein is CASSPSGGREHEQYF. The DNA of the CDR3 is TGTGCCAGCAGCCCTTCCGGGGGGCGGGAACACGAGCAGTACTTC.

V is TRBV5-6 and J is TRBJ2-5; D remains ambiguous. The CDR3 covers 12 residues. V lost 0 bases, J lost 5 bases, and 5 bases lay in between. Germline CDR1 reads SGHDT; CDR2 reads YYEEEE. CDR3 sequence: CASSLGLETQYF. CDR3 bases: TGTGCCAGCAGCTTGGGATTGGAGACCCAGTACTTC.

The chain couples TRBV9 to TRBJ1-5; D gene ambiguous. The CDR3 has 15 amino acids. V was shortened by 0 bases and J by 2 bases, with 9 bases between the two germline ends. CDR1 is SGDLS and CDR2 is YYNGEE in the germline V gene. The CDR3 is CASSVEGNGNQPQHF. The DNA of the CDR3 is TGTGCCAGCAGCGTAGAGGGAAATGGCAATCAGCCCCAGCATTTT.

This chain uses TRBV29-1 with TRBJ2-3; TRBD2 agrees at 10 bases. CDR3 length: 15 amino acids. CDR1 and CDR2 (germline): SQVTM, ANQGSEA. V was clipped by 4 bases and J by 2 bases; unmatched bases: 6. The CDR3 DNA is TGCAGCGTTGTTTTAGCGGGGGGCCCCACAGATACGCAGTATTTT. Amino acids: CSVVLAGGPTDTQYF.

The J gene is TRBJ2-3, the V gene TRBV9, with D uncertain. Trimming left V 0 bases short and J 4 bases short, with 6 bases between. Germline V CDR1 and CDR2: SGDLS, YYNGEE. The CDR3 runs 13 residues. The CDR3 spells CASSVVSPDTQYF. CDR3 DNA sequence: TGTGCCAGCAGCGTAGTGAGCCCAGATACGCAGTATTTT.

V usage is TRBV5-1 and J usage is TRBJ1-4; no clear D gene. Germline V gene lookup returns CDR1 SGHRS and CDR2 YFSETQ. This CDR3 is 15 amino acids long. The V gene lost 4 bases and the J gene lost 0 bases, with 10 bases spanning the gap. The CDR3 here is CASSRGFATNEKLFF. The CDR3, as DNA: TGCGCCAGCAGCCGCGGTTTTGCAACTAATGAAAAACTGTTTTTT.

The CDR3 sequence is CASSSYTGELFF. CDR3 DNA sequence: TGTGCCAGCAGCTCTTATACCGGGGAGCTGTTTTTT. V usage is TRBV11-2 and J usage is TRBJ2-2; D gene ambiguous. The CDR3 is 12 residues long. The germline CDR1 and CDR2 sequences are SGHAT and FQNNGV. V lost 4 bases to trimming and J lost 5 bases, with 5 bases between them.

The gene calls are TRBV5-4 and TRBJ1-2; D is ambiguous. The CDR3 has 14 residues. V was shortened by 0 bases and J by 7 bases, with 13 bases between the two germline ends. The germline V gene encodes CDR1 SGHNT and CDR2 YYREEE (reference sequence). The DNA for the CDR3 is TGTGCCAGCAGCTTGGAGCTCCAAAGTGGTGGCTACACCTTC. Translating it yields CASSLELQSGGYTF.

The chain employs TRBV20-1 and TRBJ1-5; D uncertain. Trimming cost V 3 bases and J 0 bases, with 9 bases left between them. The CDR3 has 14 residues. Germline lookup yields CDR1 DFQATT and CDR2 SNEGSKA (reference sequence). In DNA, the CDR3 is TGCAGTGCTAGTAGAGGTTATAGCAATCAGCCCCAGCATTTT. Its protein is CSASRGYSNQPQHF.

CDR3 sequence reads: CSASNARQGAAFF. The DNA for the CDR3 is TGCAGTGCTAGTAACGCCCGACAGGGAGCGGCTTTCTTT. The V gene is TRBV20-1, the J gene TRBJ1-1, with 7 bases aligning to TRBD1. The CDR3 loop spans 13 amino acids. With 3 bases clipped from V and 11 bases from J, the junction kept 12 bases outside the gene matches. Germline V gene lookup returns CDR1 DFQATT and CDR2 SNEGSKA (reference sequence).

In the case of this clone: The same CDR3 is also encoded by other DNA sequences in this sample. The rearrangement links TRBV7-3 to TRBJ1-1, with TRBD1 as a possible D gene (6 bases). Germline loops: CDR1 SGHTA, CDR2 FQGTGA. This CDR3 comprises 13 residues. Trimming pared 3 bases from V and 2 bases from J, leaving 7 bases between. The CDR3 DNA sequence: TGTGCCAGCAGCTTGGACAGAAACACTGAAGCTTTCTTT. This translates into CASSLDRNTEAFF.

This clone was observed a single time. The rearrangement links TRBV6-5 to TRBJ1-1; no firm D call. The CDR3 length is 12 residues. In germline, CDR1 is MNHEY, CDR2 SVGAGI. Trimming took 6 bases from V and 1 from J, leaving 6 bases between them. In nucleotides, the CDR3 is TGTGCCAGCAGGGCGGGGAACACTGAAGCTTTCTTT. This codes for CASRAGNTEAFF.

The CDR3 bases are TGTGCCAGCAGTTTAGGTACCATGAACACTGAAGCTTTCTTT. Its translation: CASSLGTMNTEAFF. The chain joins TRBV27 to TRBJ1-1; D gene uncertain. CDR1 is MNHEY, CDR2 SMNVEV, per germline (reference sequence). The CDR3 consists of 14 residues. Between the trimmed V and J ends, which lost 2 bases and 0 bases, there was a span of 7 bases.

The CDR3, as DNA: TGTGCCAGCAGTTATGGGCAGGCCTCTGGAAACACCATATATTTT. This codes for CASSYGQASGNTIYF. This chain joins TRBV2 and TRBJ1-3; D is ambiguous. V was shortened by 5 bases and J by 0 bases, with 11 bases between the two germline ends. Germline CDR1 reads SNHLY; CDR2 reads FYNNEI. This CDR3 is built from 15 residues.

This clone showed up just once. This rearrangement joins TRBV7-2 to TRBJ2-7; D ambiguous. CDR1 SGHTA and CDR2 FQGNSA come from the germline V gene. V was shortened by 5 bases and J by 2 bases, with 7 bases between the two germline ends. The CDR3 consists of 12 residues. CDR3 sequence reads: CASSPNTYEQYF. The CDR3 coding sequence is TGTGCCAGCAGCCCGAACACCTACGAGCAGTACTTC.

The chain is built from TRBV7-9 and TRBJ2-7, with D unclear. Germline V gene data show CDR1 as SEHNR and CDR2 as FQNEAQ (reference sequence). Trimming removed 4 bases at V and 2 bases at J, with 6 bases between. The CDR3 loop spans 12 amino acids. The CDR3 protein is CASSWKTYEQYF. CDR3 DNA sequence: TGTGCCAGCAGCTGGAAGACCTACGAGCAGTACTTC.

The rearrangement joins TRBV6-5 to TRBJ2-5; D may be TRBD2 (5 bases). Germline CDR1 is MNHEY and CDR2 is SVGAGI. V lost 6 bases and J lost 1, with 6 bases in between. The CDR3 is 12 residues long. The CDR3 bases are TGTGCCAGCAGCCGGGGCCAAGAGACCCAGTACTTC. Translating it yields CASSRGQETQYF.